A single sample gave rise to the 14 T cell receptor beta chains below, sequenced in a study of blood T cells in healthy people across ages. Through a sample-barcoded 5' primer and a J-beta primer mix, a second PCR was run for roughly 6 to 11 cycles. Each CDR3 protein is one row after TCRdb ran MiXCR on the 5' RACE reads. Of hundreds of thousands of distinct CDR3 sequences detected, around 49% appear once; the ten largest clones hold roughly a third. Material: blood. The receptors were gathered from a woman aged 55-70 years in good health.

The rearrangement joins TRBV20-1 to TRBJ2-3; the D gene is possibly TRBD2 (7 bases). V lost 3 bases and J 1 base, leaving 14 bases between the germline ends. Germline V CDR1 and CDR2: DFQATT, SNEGSKA (reference sequence). CDR3 size: 15 residues. The CDR3, as DNA: TGCAGTGCTAGGAGGCGGCGGGGGCGCACAGATACGCAGTATTTT. Its translation: CSARRRRGRTDTQYF.

This clonotype was detected only a few times. The chain carries TRBV20-1 and TRBJ1-2, with 7 bases lining up with TRBD1. This CDR3 contains 16 residues. Unmatched junction bases numbered 11, after V lost 1 base and J lost 3 bases. Germline CDR1 reads DFQATT; CDR2 reads SNEGSKA (reference sequence). The CDR3 protein is CSARGPRQGPDYGYTF. The CDR3 DNA follows: TGCAGTGCTAGAGGTCCCCGACAGGGCCCAGACTATGGCTACACCTTC.

This clonotype was seen more than once but under ten times. The chain carries TRBV7-2 and TRBJ2-7, with TRBD2 matching 7 bases. CDR3 length equals 13 residues. Germline V gene lookup returns CDR1 SGHTA and CDR2 FQGNSA. Losses at the gene ends were 2 bases for V and 6 bases for J; bases not matched to a gene: 4. CDR3 amino acids: CASSLKGGGEQYF. The CDR3 nucleotides are TGTGCCAGCAGCTTAAAGGGCGGGGGCGAGCAGTACTTC.

The sample holds one count of this clonotype. This sequence joins TRBV7-9 and TRBJ2-7; 13 positions agree with TRBD2. The CDR3 is 17 amino acids. Germline CDR1 and CDR2: SEHNR and FQNEAQ (reference sequence). The V gene end was trimmed by 1 base and the J gene end by 3 bases; junction bases not matched to a gene: 6. The CDR3 bases are TGTGCCAGCAGCTTAGGGACTAGCGGGAGTCCGGGCTACGAGCAGTACTTC. This sequence encodes CASSLGTSGSPGYEQYF.

A word on this clonotype: Its ends do not fully match the called genes, so a read error is possible. The chain uses TRBV20-1 and TRBJ2-4; TRBD1 agrees at 7 bases. The J call may be faulty, since TRBJ2-5 better matches the DNA end. The CDR3 spans 15 residues. Germline CDR1 reads DFQATT; CDR2 reads SNEGSKA (reference sequence). CDR3 loop: CSAPEARGYHETQYF. The CDR3 coding sequence is TGCAGTGCCCCAGAGGCCAGGGGGTACCATGAGACCCAGTACTTC.

The gene calls are TRBV6-6 and TRBJ2-3; no definite D call. The V end was cut by 6 bases, the J end by 5 bases, with 3 bases between. The CDR3 is made up of 10 amino acids. CDR1 and CDR2 (germline): MNHNY, SVGAGI (reference sequence). CDR3 amino acids: CASRLDTQYF. The DNA of the CDR3 is TGTGCCAGCAGATTAGATACGCAGTATTTT.

The CDR3, as DNA: TGTGCCAGCAGTGTTGTGGGTTTCTACAATGAGCAGTTCTTC. It specifies CASSVVGFYNEQFF. The V gene is TRBV27, the J gene TRBJ2-1; D is unresolved. CDR1 and CDR2 (germline): MNHEY, SMNVEV (reference sequence). The germline V and J ends were trimmed by 5 bases and 3 bases, with 11 bases remaining between them. The CDR3 consists of 14 residues.

The chain recombines TRBV6-2 or TRBV6-3 with TRBJ2-3; tentatively, D is TRBD2 (6 bases). V was clipped by 7 bases and J by 0 bases, with 14 bases between them. The CDR3 length is 15 residues. CDR1 and CDR2 from the germline V gene are MNHEY and SVGEGT. DNA for the CDR3: TGTGCCAGCATCGACCGGGGGAGAAGCACAGATACGCAGTATTTT. This codes for CASIDRGRSTDTQYF.

This chain connects TRBV20-1 to TRBJ2-7; 10 bases agree with TRBD2. V gave up 4 bases and J gave up 6 bases; unmatched junction bases: 6. There are 13 residues in the CDR3. Looked up from germline, CDR1 is DFQATT and CDR2 is SNEGSKA (reference sequence). The CDR3 here is CSATAGGAFEQYF. For the CDR3, the DNA is TGCAGTGCTACAGCGGGAGGGGCGTTCGAGCAGTACTTC.

This clonotype has more than one count but fewer than ten. This sequence joins TRBV6-1 and TRBJ2-1, with 13 bases matching TRBD2. Germline loops: CDR1 MNHNS, CDR2 SASEGT. The trim removed 6 bases at V and 3 bases at J, leaving 11 bases unmatched. The CDR3 is 18 residues long. In DNA, the CDR3 is TGTGCCAGCAGAACGACCCCTGGACTAGCGGGAGTCTACAATGAGCAGTTCTTC. As protein: CASRTTPGLAGVYNEQFF.

This clonotype turned up a few times. The chain is built from TRBV2 and TRBJ2-1, with 8 bases aligning to TRBD1. The CDR3 loop spans 15 amino acids. The V and J ends lost 6 bases and 6 bases, in that order; junction bases with no gene match: 10. The germline V gene encodes CDR1 SNHLY and CDR2 FYNNEI. CDR3 nucleotides: TGTGCCAGCAGCCCGAGGACAGGGAATTCCAATGAGCAGTTCTTC. Translating gives CASSPRTGNSNEQFF.

Comments on this clonotype: The germline gene is not matched at one end of the junction; a read error may be the cause. For the CDR3, the DNA is TGTGCCATCAGGGAGTCGTTGTATACGCAGTATTTT. Translation gives CAIRESLYTQYF. The gene calls are TRBV10-3 and TRBJ2-3; no definite D call. This CDR3 region has 12 residues. Germline loops: CDR1 ENHRY, CDR2 SYGVKD.

This chain connects TRBV29-1 to TRBJ1-4; D ambiguous. This CDR3 is 13 amino acids long. Germline-derived CDR1 and CDR2 are SQVTM and ANQGSEA. V gave up 4 bases and J gave up 6 bases, with 12 bases separating them. The CDR3 loop reads CSVVVGGDEKLFF. The CDR3 bases are TGCAGCGTTGTTGTGGGCGGGGATGAAAAACTGTTTTTT. The entire variable domain, with the rest obtained from reference TRBV29-1 and TRBJ1-4, is as follows: SAVISQKPSRDICQRGTSLTIQCQVDSQVTMMFWYRQQPGQSLTLIATANQGSEATYESGFVIDKFPISRPNLTFSTLTVSNMSPEDSSIYLCSVVVGGDEKLFFGSGTQLSVL.

This clonotype has a handful of counts. V is TRBV20-1 and J is TRBJ2-3; D not resolved. Trimming took off 4 bases at V and 6 bases at J, with 11 bases between the two ends. The CDR3 sequence is 12 residues long. CDR1 is DFQATT, CDR2 SNEGSKA, per germline (reference sequence). The CDR3 sequence: CSATVPEDTQYF. The CDR3 DNA sequence: TGCAGTGCTACAGTCCCCGAGGATACGCAGTATTTT.